The source of this TCR beta chain is a study of human T cells and chemical hapten exposure. In this sample, this clonotype turned up a few times. TCRdb recomputed calls from the RACE reads with MiXCR, one row per CDR3 protein. The table lists about 260,000 distinct CDR3 sequences, roughly 8.9% of them singletons. Time point reported: pre-sensitization, week 0. Noted treatment: therapeutic diphenylcyclopropenone sensitization with weekly scalp DPC. CDR1 and CDR2 (germline): ENHRY, SYGVKD. The CDR3 spans 14 residues. J gave up 0 bases and V 7 bases, and 4 bases lay outside the gene matches. The sample in question was whole blood, obtained in connection with sensitization to the hapten diphenylcyclopropenone (DPC). V and J are TRBV10-3 and TRBJ2-3; the match to TRBD2 covers 7 bases. This clonotype was sampled from a woman aged 35 to 49 with alopecia areata. Some clones in this sample may be carry-over from other donors' samples. CDR3 bases: TGTGCCATCACAGCGGGGTCTAGCACAGATACGCAGTATTTT. It codes for CAITAGSSTDTQYF.